The 17 T cell receptor beta chains presented below share a single source sample, sequenced in a study of CD8 T cells in Susac syndrome (dated by TCRdb to about 2019). To prepare the library, the immunoSEQ multiplex PCR assay was applied. RNA was extracted with the RNeasy kit and about 0.45 to 1 ug was reverse transcribed using random hexamers. TCRdb trimmed public reads at Q25 via fastp, called clones via MiXCR and kept in-frame beta chains. Each record represents a unique CDR3 protein, reported with the most common genes and DNA among its rows. The sample has about 210,000 distinct CDR3 sequences on record, roughly 96% of them singletons. The ten largest clones add up to roughly 0.1% of the sample. Sequencing was carried out using CD4+ T cells from PBMCs. All receptors come from a human donor with multiple sclerosis.

The chain combines TRBV3-1 with TRBJ2-3; 7 nucleotides agree with TRBD1. The J segment lost 2 bases and the V segment lost 3 bases, leaving 2 bases of the junction unmatched. The germline CDR1 and CDR2 sequences are LGHDT and YNNKEL (reference sequence). The CDR3 loop spans 14 amino acids. In DNA form, the CDR3 reads TGTGCCAGCAGCCACGGGACAGCCACAGATACGCAGTATTTT. This encodes CASSHGTATDTQYF.

The chain carries TRBV6-5 and TRBJ2-2, with D unresolved. The CDR3 has 15 residues. Germline V lookup: CDR1 MNHEY, CDR2 SVGAGI. V lost 4 bases to trimming and J lost 3 bases, with 12 bases between them. In nucleotides, the CDR3 is TGTGCCAGCAGTTTAAAAGAGACCCACACCGGGGAGCTGTTTTTT. As protein: CASSLKETHTGELFF.

The genes are TRBV20-1 and TRBJ2-3; D is unresolved. Germline lookup yields CDR1 DFQATT and CDR2 SNEGSKA (reference sequence). CDR3 length: 16 residues. The V and J ends lost 3 bases and 1 base respectively, with 17 bases between them. The CDR3 bases are TGCAGTGCTAGCGGTCGCGAACGAGCTGGCACAGATACGCAGTATTTT. Protein product: CSASGRERAGTDTQYF.

This chain connects TRBV19 to TRBJ2-5; D is unresolved. Trimming shortened V by 4 bases and J by 6 bases, and 12 bases separated the two germline ends. The CDR3 has 13 amino acids. Germline lookup yields CDR1 LNHDA and CDR2 SQIVND (reference sequence). CDR3 protein: CASSKSLGQTQYF. CDR3 bases: TGTGCCAGTAGTAAATCCCTCGGGCAGACCCAGTACTTC. The full variable domain, with the rest looked up from reference TRBV19 and TRBJ2-5, is DGGITQSPKYLFRKEGQNVTLSCEQNLNHDAMYWYRQDPGQGLRLIYYSQIVNDFQKGDIAEGYSVSREKKESFPLTVTSAQKNPTAFYLCASSKSLGQTQYFGPGTRLLVL.

This clonotype was detected once. This chain uses TRBV30 with TRBJ2-2, with 8 bases fitting TRBD2. Germline-derived CDR1 and CDR2 are GTSNPN and SVGIG (reference sequence). CDR3 length: 14 residues. Trimming removed 3 bases from V and 6 bases from J; junction bases left unmatched: 6. The CDR3 nucleotides are TGTGCCTGGAGGGATAGACTAGCGTCCGGGGAGCTGTTTTTT. Its protein is CAWRDRLASGELFF.

The chain employs TRBV30 and TRBJ2-3, with a possible D match to TRBD2 (6 bases). The CDR3 has 12 amino acids. Germline V gene sequence: CDR1 GTSNPN, CDR2 SVGIG (reference sequence). V was pared by 2 bases and J by 3 bases, with 6 bases between. The CDR3 bases are TGTGCCTGGAGTAGCGGGACAGATACGCAGTATTTT. Residues: CAWSSGTDTQYF.

The rearrangement joins TRBV9 to TRBJ2-5; D unclear. Between the trimmed V and J ends, which lost 2 bases and 5 bases, there was a span of 10 bases. Germline CDR1 is SGDLS and CDR2 is YYNGEE. CDR3 length: 13 residues. In DNA, the CDR3 is TGTGCCAGCAGCGTGGGCAGGTGGGAGACCCAGTACTTC. Amino acid sequence: CASSVGRWETQYF.

The V and J genes are TRBV20-1 and TRBJ2-3; 9 bases agree with TRBD2. The CDR3 is made up of 16 amino acids. With V trimmed by 0 bases and J by 3 bases, 7 bases remained unmatched. The germline V gene encodes CDR1 DFQATT and CDR2 SNEGSKA (reference sequence). CDR3 sequence (DNA): TGCAGTGCTAGAGATCGAAGCGGGAGGTCTACAGATACGCAGTATTTT. The encoded protein is CSARDRSGRSTDTQYF.

The chain joins TRBV20-1 to TRBJ1-3, with TRBD1 matching 7 bases. CDR3 length equals 14 residues. Germline CDR1 DFQATT, CDR2 SNEGSKA (reference sequence). J was trimmed by 7 bases and V by 0 bases; bases with no gene match: 6. CDR3 bases: TGCAGTGCTAGAGACCCGACAGGGACGAACACCATATATTTT. Its translation: CSARDPTGTNTIYF.

The chain carries TRBV20-1 and TRBJ2-7; 15 positions match TRBD2. The CDR3 has 17 residues. Germline trimming cut 3 bases from V and 0 bases from J; bases unmatched to any gene: 6. The germline V gene has CDR1 DFQATT and CDR2 SNEGSKA (reference sequence). Written as DNA, the CDR3 is TGCAGTGCTAGTGCTGGACTAGCGGGAGGGTTCTCCTACGAGCAGTACTTC. It specifies CSASAGLAGGFSYEQYF.

The genes are TRBV5-1 and TRBJ1-1; no definite D call. This CDR3 contains 13 residues. Trimming took off 0 bases at V and 2 bases at J, with 5 bases between the two ends. Germline CDR1 reads SGHRS; CDR2 reads YFSETQ. The CDR3 sequence is CASSLAVNTEAFF. The CDR3 bases are TGCGCCAGCAGCTTGGCCGTCAACACTGAAGCTTTCTTT.

The genes are TRBV19 and TRBJ2-7; 9 bases align to TRBD1. The CDR3 is 12 amino acids. With V trimmed by 9 bases and J by 8 bases, 8 bases remained unmatched. Germline V gene lookup returns CDR1 LNHDA and CDR2 SQIVND (reference sequence). The DNA of the CDR3 is TGTGCCAGCGCCCCCGGGACAGGGAAGCAGTACTTC. This gives the protein CASAPGTGKQYF.

This clonotype was seen only once. The V call is TRBV5-6, the J call TRBJ1-6; 9 bases are a match to TRBD1. The J segment lost 13 bases and the V segment lost 4 bases, leaving 12 bases of the junction unmatched. Germline V gene data show CDR1 as SGHDT and CDR2 as YYEEEE. This CDR3 is built from 15 residues. CDR3 bases: TGTGCCAGCAGCCCCTCGGGGACAGGGTACTCCCCCCTCCACTTT. Protein sequence: CASSPSGTGYSPLHF.

V usage is TRBV20-1 and J usage is TRBJ1-1; D is undetermined. This CDR3 has 14 residues. The V end was cut by 0 bases, the J end by 1 base, with 9 bases between. CDR1 and CDR2 (germline): DFQATT, SNEGSKA (reference sequence). CDR3 in amino acids: CSARDWTENTEAFF. CDR3 DNA: TGCAGTGCTAGAGATTGGACGGAGAACACTGAAGCTTTCTTT.

This clonotype was detected a few times. The chain recombines TRBV28 with TRBJ2-3; tentative D call: TRBD1 (5 bases). This CDR3 contains 13 residues. Trimming removed 5 bases at V and 4 bases at J, with 10 bases between. Germline V gives CDR1 MDHEN, CDR2 SYDVKM. The CDR3 loop is CASSLRVSDTQYF. In DNA, the CDR3 is TGTGCCAGCAGTCTCAGGGTCTCAGATACGCAGTATTTT.

This clonotype is categorized as medium-sized. Germline and junction disagree at one end, which may indicate a read error. The V and J genes are TRBV5-1 and TRBJ2-5; D is ambiguous. CDR3 length: 11 residues. CDR1 is SGHRS, CDR2 YFSETQ, per germline. CDR3 region: CASSSQETQYF. Here the CDR3 DNA reads TGTGCCAGCAGCTCCCAAGAGACCCAGTACTTC.

The chain employs TRBV2 and TRBJ2-7; a possible D gene is TRBD1 (5 bases). CDR1 SNHLY and CDR2 FYNNEI come from the germline V gene. V was clipped by 7 bases and J by 0 bases, with 16 bases between them. The CDR3 length is 15 residues. The CDR3 region is CASKLQGLSSYEQYF. The CDR3 DNA sequence: TGTGCCAGCAAGTTGCAGGGTTTGAGCTCCTACGAGCAGTACTTC.